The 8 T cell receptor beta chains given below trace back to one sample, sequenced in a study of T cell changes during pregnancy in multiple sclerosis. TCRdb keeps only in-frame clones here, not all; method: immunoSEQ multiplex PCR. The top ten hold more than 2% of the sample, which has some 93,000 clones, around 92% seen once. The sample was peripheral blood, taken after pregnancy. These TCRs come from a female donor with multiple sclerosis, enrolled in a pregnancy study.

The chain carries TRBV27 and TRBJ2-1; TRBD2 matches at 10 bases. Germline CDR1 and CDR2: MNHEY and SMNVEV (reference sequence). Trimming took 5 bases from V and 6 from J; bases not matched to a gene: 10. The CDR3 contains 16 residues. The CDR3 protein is CASSTVGTSVINEQFF. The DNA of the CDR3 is TGTGCCAGCAGTACCGTCGGGACTAGCGTTATCAATGAGCAGTTCTTC.

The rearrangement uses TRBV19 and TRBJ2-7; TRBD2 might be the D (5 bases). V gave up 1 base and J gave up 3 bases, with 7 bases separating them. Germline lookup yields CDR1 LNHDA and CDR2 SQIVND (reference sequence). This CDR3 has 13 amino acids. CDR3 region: CASSIAGNYEQYF. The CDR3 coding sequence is TGTGCCAGTAGTATAGCCGGGAACTACGAGCAGTACTTC.

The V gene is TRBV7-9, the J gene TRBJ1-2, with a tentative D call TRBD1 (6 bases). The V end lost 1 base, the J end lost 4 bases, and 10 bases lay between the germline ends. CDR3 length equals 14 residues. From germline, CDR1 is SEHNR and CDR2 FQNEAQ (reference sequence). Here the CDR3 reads CASSLGGLSYGYTF. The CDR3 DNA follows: TGTGCCAGCAGCTTAGGGGGGCTTAGCTATGGCTACACCTTC.

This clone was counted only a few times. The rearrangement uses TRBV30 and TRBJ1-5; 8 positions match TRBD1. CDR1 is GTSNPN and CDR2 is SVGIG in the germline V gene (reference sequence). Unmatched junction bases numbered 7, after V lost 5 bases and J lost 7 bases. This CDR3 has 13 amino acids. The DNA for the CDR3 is TGTGCCTGGGGGGGAACAGGGGGGCAGCCCCAGCATTTT. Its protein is CAWGGTGGQPQHF.

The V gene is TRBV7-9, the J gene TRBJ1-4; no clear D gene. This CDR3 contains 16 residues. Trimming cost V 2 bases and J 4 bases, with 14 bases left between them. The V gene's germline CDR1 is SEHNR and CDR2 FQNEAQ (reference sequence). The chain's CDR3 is CASSLRAPGFNEKLFF. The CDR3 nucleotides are TGTGCCAGCAGCTTACGGGCTCCGGGGTTTAATGAAAAACTGTTTTTT.

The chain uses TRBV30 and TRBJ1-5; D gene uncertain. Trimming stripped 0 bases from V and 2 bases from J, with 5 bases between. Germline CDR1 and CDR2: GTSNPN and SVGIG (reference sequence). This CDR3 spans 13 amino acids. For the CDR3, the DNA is TGTGCCTGGAGTGTAAGAGGCAATCAGCCCCAGCATTTT. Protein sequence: CAWSVRGNQPQHF.

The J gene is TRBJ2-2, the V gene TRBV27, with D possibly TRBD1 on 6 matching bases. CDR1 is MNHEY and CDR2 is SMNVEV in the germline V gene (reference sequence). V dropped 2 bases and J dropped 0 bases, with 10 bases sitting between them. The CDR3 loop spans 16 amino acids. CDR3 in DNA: TGTGCCAGCAGTTTAGAGGGGGTTACGAACACCGGGGAGCTGTTTTTT. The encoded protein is CASSLEGVTNTGELFF.

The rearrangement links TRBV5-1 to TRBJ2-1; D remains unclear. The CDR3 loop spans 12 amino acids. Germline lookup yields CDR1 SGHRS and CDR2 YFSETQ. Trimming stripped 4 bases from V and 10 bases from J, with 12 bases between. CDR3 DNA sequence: TGCGCCAGCAGCACCGGTCGGTCCGAGCAGTTCTTC. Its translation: CASSTGRSEQFF.